This TCR beta chain was retrieved from a study of T-cell memory formation after mild COVID-19. The CDR3 length is 14 residues. V gave up 5 bases and J gave up 7 bases; unmatched junction bases: 7. Germline V gene sequence: CDR1 SGHTA, CDR2 FQGNSA. Via MiXCR, TCRdb re-called the 5' RACE reads, giving one row per CDR3 protein. The table has around 260,000 distinct CDR3 sequences, 15% to 20% seen once. The sequence was collected from a young man who had mild COVID-19 (a few samples of this study predate the infection). Cell type and time point are not known. V and J are TRBV7-2 and TRBJ1-5; 8 nucleotides match TRBD1. Sequencing was done on a sample of PBMCs or a T cell subset sorted from them (not recorded which). The CDR3 DNA reads as TGTGCCAGCAGCGACCACAGGGGGGAACAGCCCCAGCATTTT. Amino acid sequence: CASSDHRGEQPQHF.